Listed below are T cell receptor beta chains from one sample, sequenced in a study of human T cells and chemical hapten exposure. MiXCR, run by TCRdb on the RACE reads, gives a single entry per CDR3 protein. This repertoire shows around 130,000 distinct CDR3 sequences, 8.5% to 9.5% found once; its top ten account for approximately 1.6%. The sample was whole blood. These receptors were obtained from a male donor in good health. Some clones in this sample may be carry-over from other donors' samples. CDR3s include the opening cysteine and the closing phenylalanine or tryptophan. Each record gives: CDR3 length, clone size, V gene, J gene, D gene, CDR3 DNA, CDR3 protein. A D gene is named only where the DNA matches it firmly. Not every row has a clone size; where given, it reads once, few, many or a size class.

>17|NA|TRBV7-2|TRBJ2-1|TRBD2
TGTGCCAGCAGCTTACCCAGGGGACTAGCGGGGTACAATGAGCAGTTCTTC
CASSLPRGLAGYNEQFF
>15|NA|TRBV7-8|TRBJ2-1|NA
TGTGCCAGCAGCTTTACCGTGAGCTCCTACAATGAGCAGATCTTC
CASSFTVSSYNEQIF
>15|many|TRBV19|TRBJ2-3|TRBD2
TGTGCCAGTAGCCGGACTAGCGGGAGTCTCGATACGCAGTATTTT
CASSRTSGSLDTQYF
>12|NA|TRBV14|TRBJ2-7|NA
TGTGCCAGCAGCCATACCACCTACGAGCAGTACTTC
CASSHTTYEQYF
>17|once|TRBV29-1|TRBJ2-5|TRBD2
TGCAGCGTCGTCGTAGGGGTTGCGGGAGGGCCGGGGGAGACCCAGTACTTC
CSVVVGVAGGPGETQYF
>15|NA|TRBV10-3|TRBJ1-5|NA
TGTGCCATCAGTGAGACAGGGAGTCCTAATCAGCCCCAGCATTTT
CAISETGSPNQPQHF
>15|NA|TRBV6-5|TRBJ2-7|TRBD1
TGTGCCAGCAGACACGGACAGGGGGCTACCTACGAGCAGTACTTC
CASRHGQGATYEQYF
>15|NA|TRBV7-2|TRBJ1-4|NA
TGTGCCAGCAGCTTAGACGGCAGGGTGAGGGAAAAACTGTTTTTT
CASSLDGRVREKLFF
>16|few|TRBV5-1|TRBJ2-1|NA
TGCGCCAGCAGCTTGCCGCGGGACAGCTCCTACAATGAGCAGTTCTTC
CASSLPRDSSYNEQFF
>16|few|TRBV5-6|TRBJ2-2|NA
TGTGCCAGCAGCGGGAGGTGGAGGGGCGTAGACGGGGAGCTGTTTTTT
CASSGRWRGVDGELFF
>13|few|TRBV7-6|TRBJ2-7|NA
TGTGCCAGCAGCCCCCCGAGCAGGTACGAGCAGTACTTC
CASSPPSRYEQYF
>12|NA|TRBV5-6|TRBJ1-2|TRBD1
TGTGCCAGCAGCCCGACAGGGGATGGCTACACCTTC
CASSPTGDGYTF
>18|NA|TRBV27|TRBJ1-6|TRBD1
TGTGCCAGCAGTTCCCCTGGACAGGCCAGCTCCTATAATTCACCCCTCCACTTT
CASSSPGQASSYNSPLHF
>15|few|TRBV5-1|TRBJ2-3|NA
TGCGCCAGCAGCTTGAGTTTCAGGGATGGAGATACGCAGTATTTT
CASSLSFRDGDTQYF
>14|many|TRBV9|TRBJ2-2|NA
TGTGCCAGCAGCGGACGATCTAGCGTCGGGGAGCTGTTTTTT
CASSGRSSVGELFF
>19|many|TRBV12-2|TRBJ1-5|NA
TGTGCAAGTCGCTTAGCGGACTTGTTCGGGACCCAACGGGGGGTGCCCCAGCATTTT
CASRLADLFGTQRGVPQHF
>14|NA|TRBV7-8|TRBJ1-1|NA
TGTGCCAGCAGCCCCGGACAGCTGAACACTGAAGCTTTCTTT
CASSPGQLNTEAFF